These 14 T cell receptor beta chains were sequenced from one sample in a study of T cell changes during pregnancy in multiple sclerosis. Sequenced by immunoSEQ multiplex PCR; TCRdb stores in-frame clones only, minus some. The repertoire holds about 71,000 clones, with over 85% as singletons. The sequences come from peripheral blood, collected in the third trimester of pregnancy. Source of these receptors: a female donor with multiple sclerosis, enrolled in a pregnancy study.

This sequence joins TRBV4-1 and TRBJ2-5; 10 bases are shared with TRBD1. CDR1 MGHRA and CDR2 YSYEKL come from the germline V gene. This CDR3 region has 14 residues. Trimming took 5 bases from V and 5 from J; bases not matched to a gene: 5. This chain's CDR3 is CASSGGTGEETQYF. The CDR3 nucleotides read TGCGCCAGCAGCGGGGGGACAGGGGAGGAGACCCAGTACTTC.

This chain links TRBV18 with TRBJ1-4; 8 nucleotides match TRBD1. With V trimmed by 2 bases and J by 0 bases, 11 bases remained unmatched. The CDR3 is 19 residues long. The germline V gene encodes CDR1 KGHSH and CDR2 LQKENI. Here the CDR3 reads CASSPAYRGVLATNEKLFF. The DNA for the CDR3 is TGTGCCAGCTCACCAGCCTACAGGGGGGTCCTCGCAACTAATGAAAAACTGTTTTTT.

This sequence joins TRBV27 and TRBJ1-5; TRBD1 might be the D (5 bases). CDR1 MNHEY and CDR2 SMNVEV come from the germline V gene (reference sequence). V was pared by 8 bases and J by 9 bases, with 20 bases between. The CDR3 is 14 residues long. The CDR3 nucleotides read TGTGCCAGCCTCCCACAGTGGGGCGGTGGGCCCCAGCATTTT. Translated, it gives CASLPQWGGGPQHF.

The chain recombines TRBV10-3 with TRBJ2-2; 9 bases align to TRBD1. Germline assignment: CDR1 ENHRY and CDR2 SYGVKD. The V and J ends lost 6 bases and 0 bases, in that order; junction bases with no gene match: 8. This CDR3 has 17 amino acids. This CDR3 is CAISKGQGPTNTGELFF. CDR3 sequence (DNA): TGTGCCATCAGCAAAGGACAGGGGCCTACGAACACCGGGGAGCTGTTTTTT.

The V call is TRBV7-9, the J call TRBJ2-4; 8 bases align to TRBD2. The CDR3 has 17 residues. Per the germline V gene, CDR1 is SEHNR and CDR2 is FQNEAQ (reference sequence). V lost 5 bases and J lost 2; bases outside the gene matches: 11. CDR3 nucleotides: TGTGCCAGCAGCCATAAGCGGGAGAGCTTGACCAAAAACATTCAGTACTTC. Protein product: CASSHKRESLTKNIQYF.

This chain connects TRBV18 to TRBJ2-3; 12 nucleotides agree with TRBD2. CDR1 is KGHSH and CDR2 is LQKENI in the germline V gene. With 0 bases clipped from V and 0 bases from J, the junction kept 7 bases outside the gene matches. The CDR3 spans 19 residues. This chain's CDR3 is CASSPPPSGRAGSTDTQYF. The CDR3 nucleotides are TGTGCCAGCTCACCACCTCCTAGCGGGAGGGCCGGTAGCACAGATACGCAGTATTTT.

The gene calls are TRBV28 and TRBJ2-5; D ambiguous. Germline V gene data show CDR1 as MDHEN and CDR2 as SYDVKM. Between the trimmed V and J ends, which lost 1 base and 2 bases, there was a span of 8 bases. This CDR3 contains 14 residues. DNA of the CDR3: TGTGCCAGCAGTTTATTTGACTCACAAGAGACCCAGTACTTC. It translates to CASSLFDSQETQYF.

The V call is TRBV25-1, the J call TRBJ2-1, with 9 bases aligning to TRBD1. The CDR3 has 16 residues. CDR1 is MGHDK, CDR2 SYGVNS, per germline. With 3 bases clipped from V and 6 bases from J, the junction kept 9 bases outside the gene matches. The CDR3 region has the DNA TGTGCCAGCAGTGATTCCGGGACAGGGCGTCGCAATGAGCAGTTCTTC. This sequence encodes CASSDSGTGRRNEQFF.

V usage is TRBV5-1 and J usage is TRBJ2-1, with TRBD2 matching over 8 bases. Germline V gene sequence: CDR1 SGHRS, CDR2 YFSETQ. V dropped 4 bases and J dropped 3; count of bases not matched to a gene: 12. CDR3 length equals 17 residues. CDR3 sequence: CASSQTPSGLRYNEQFF. In DNA form, the CDR3 reads TGCGCCAGCAGCCAGACTCCTAGCGGGTTGCGCTACAATGAGCAGTTCTTC.

The chain recombines TRBV4-2 with TRBJ2-1, with D possibly TRBD1 on 5 matching bases. Germline V gene sequence: CDR1 LGHNA, CDR2 YNFKEQ. The CDR3 is 15 residues long. V was shortened by 4 bases and J by 7 bases, with 17 bases between the two germline ends. CDR3 in DNA: TGTGCCAGCAGCCCTTCCCTAGGGGCGCTTAATGAGCAGTTCTTC. Encoded protein: CASSPSLGALNEQFF.

V and J are TRBV9 and TRBJ2-1; D might be TRBD1 (5 bases). With 2 bases removed from V and 5 bases from J, the gap between germline ends came to 17 bases. The CDR3 has 16 amino acids. Germline V gene data show CDR1 as SGDLS and CDR2 as YYNGEE. DNA for the CDR3: TGTGCCAGCAGCGTCGGAACAGGTCACCGTGACAATGAGCAGTTCTTC. Amino acids: CASSVGTGHRDNEQFF.

V usage is TRBV6-5 and J usage is TRBJ2-7; 7 bases are a match to TRBD1. Germline values: CDR1 MNHEY, CDR2 SVGAGI. The CDR3 is 13 amino acids. Trimming cost V 5 bases and J 1 base; bases outside gene matches: 2. CDR3 nucleotide sequence: TGTGCCAGCAGTGGGGACAGTTCCTACGAGCAGTACTTC. Protein: CASSGDSSYEQYF.

This clone occurred once. The chain couples TRBV5-1 to TRBJ1-1; 7 nucleotides agree with TRBD1. J lost 0 bases, V lost 4 bases, and 12 bases had no gene match. The germline gives CDR1 SGHRS, CDR2 YFSETQ. The CDR3 loop spans 17 amino acids. The CDR3 sequence is CASSPGQEISLNTEAFF. In nucleotides, the CDR3 is TGCGCCAGCAGCCCTGGACAGGAAATAAGTTTGAACACTGAAGCTTTCTTT.

This clone came up once. This chain joins TRBV7-2 and TRBJ2-7; 8 bases are shared with TRBD1. The junction had 11 bases not matched to a gene; V was cut back by 2 bases and J by 5 bases. The CDR3 runs to 16 residues. The germline V gene has CDR1 SGHTA and CDR2 FQGNSA. CDR3 DNA: TGTGCCAGCAGCTTATGGGCTGGACAGGGATCCAACGAGCAGTACTTC. Its translation: CASSLWAGQGSNEQYF.